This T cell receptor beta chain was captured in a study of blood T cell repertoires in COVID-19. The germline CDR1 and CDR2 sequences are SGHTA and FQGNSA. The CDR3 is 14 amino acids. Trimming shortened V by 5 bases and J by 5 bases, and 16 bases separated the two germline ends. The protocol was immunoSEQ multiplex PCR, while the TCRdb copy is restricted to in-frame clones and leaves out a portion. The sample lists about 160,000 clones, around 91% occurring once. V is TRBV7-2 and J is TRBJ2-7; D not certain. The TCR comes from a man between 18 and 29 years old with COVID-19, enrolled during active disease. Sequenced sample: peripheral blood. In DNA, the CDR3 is TGTGCCAGCAGCCTCCGTTGGGTTAGCCACGAGCAGTACTTC. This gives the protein CASSLRWVSHEQYF. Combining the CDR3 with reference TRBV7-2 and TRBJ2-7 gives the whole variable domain GAGVSQSPSNKVTEKGKDVELRCDPISGHTALYWYRQSLGQGLEFLIYFQGNSAPDKSGLPSDRFSAERTGGSVSTLTIQRTQQEDSAVYLCASSLRWVSHEQYFGPGTRLTVT.